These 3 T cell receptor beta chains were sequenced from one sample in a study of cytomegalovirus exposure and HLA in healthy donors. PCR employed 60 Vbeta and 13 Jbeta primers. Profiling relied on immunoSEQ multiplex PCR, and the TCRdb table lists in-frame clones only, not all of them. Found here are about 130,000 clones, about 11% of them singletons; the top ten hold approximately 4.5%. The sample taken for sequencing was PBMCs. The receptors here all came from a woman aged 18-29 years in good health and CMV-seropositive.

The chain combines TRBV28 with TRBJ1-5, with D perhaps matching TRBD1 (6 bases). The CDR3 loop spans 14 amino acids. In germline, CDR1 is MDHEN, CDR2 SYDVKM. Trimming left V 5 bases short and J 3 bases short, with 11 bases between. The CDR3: CASSETGVNQPQHF. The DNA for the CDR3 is TGTGCCAGCAGTGAGACAGGAGTCAATCAGCCCCAGCATTTT. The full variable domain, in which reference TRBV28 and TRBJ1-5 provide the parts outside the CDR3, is DVKVTQSSRYLVKRTGEKVFLECVQDMDHENMFWYRQDPGLGLRLIYFSYDVKMKEKGDIPEGYSVSREKKERFSLILESASTNQTSMYLCASSETGVNQPQHFGDGTRLSIL.

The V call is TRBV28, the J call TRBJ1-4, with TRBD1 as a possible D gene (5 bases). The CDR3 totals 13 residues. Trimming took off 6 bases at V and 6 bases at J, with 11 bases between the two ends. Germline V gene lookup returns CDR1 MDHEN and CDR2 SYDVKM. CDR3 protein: CASRLRGYEKLFF. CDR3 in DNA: TGTGCCAGCAGACTAAGGGGATATGAAAAACTGTTTTTT.

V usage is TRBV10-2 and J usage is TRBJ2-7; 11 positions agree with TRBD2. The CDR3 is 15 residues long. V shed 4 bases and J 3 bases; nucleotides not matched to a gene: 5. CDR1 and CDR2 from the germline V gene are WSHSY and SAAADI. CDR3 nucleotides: TGCGCCAGCAGTGTCCTGACTAGCGGGGACTACGAGCAGTACTTC. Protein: CASSVLTSGDYEQYF.